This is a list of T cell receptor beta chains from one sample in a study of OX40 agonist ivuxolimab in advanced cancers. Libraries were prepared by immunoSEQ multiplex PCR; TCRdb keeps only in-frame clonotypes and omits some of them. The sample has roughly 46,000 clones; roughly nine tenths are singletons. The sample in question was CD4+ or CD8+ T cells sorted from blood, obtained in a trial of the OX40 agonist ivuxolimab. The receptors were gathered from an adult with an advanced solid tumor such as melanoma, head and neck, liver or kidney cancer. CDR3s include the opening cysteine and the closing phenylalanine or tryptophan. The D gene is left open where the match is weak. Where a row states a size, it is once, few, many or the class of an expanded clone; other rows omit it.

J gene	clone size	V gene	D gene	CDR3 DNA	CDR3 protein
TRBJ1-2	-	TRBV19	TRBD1	TGTGCCAGTAGAAAGGGGTACAGGGGTTTAAGTCCATTC	CASRKGYRGLSPF
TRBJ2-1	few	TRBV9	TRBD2	TGTGCCAGCAGCGGACTAGCGGGGCCATACAATGAGCAGTTCTTC	CASSGLAGPYNEQFF
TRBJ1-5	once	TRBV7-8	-	TGTGCCAGCAGCTTATTGGCAGGTAGCAATCAGCCCCAGCATTTT	CASSLLAGSNQPQHF
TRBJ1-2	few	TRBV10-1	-	TGCGCCAGCAGTGAGTCAAGAAACTATGGCTACACCTTC	CASSESRNYGYTF
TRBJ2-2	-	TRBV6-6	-	TGTGCCAGCACACAGGCCCTATTCGACACCGGGGAGCTGTTTTTT	CASTQALFDTGELFF
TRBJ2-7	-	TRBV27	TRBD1	TGTGCCAGCAGTTTATCCCCGGGACAGGGGGCGTCCTACGAGCAGTACTTC	CASSLSPGQGASYEQYF
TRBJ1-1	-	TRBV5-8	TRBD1	TGTGCCAGCAGCCCGGGGACAGCCCCGAACACTGAAGCTTTCTTT	CASSPGTAPNTEAFF
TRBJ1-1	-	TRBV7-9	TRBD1	TGTGCCAGCAGCTTAGCGAGACAGGGGTACACTGAAGCTTTCTTT	CASSLARQGYTEAFF
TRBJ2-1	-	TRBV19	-	TGTGCCAGTAGTATGAACAATGAGCAGTTCTTC	CASSMNNEQFF
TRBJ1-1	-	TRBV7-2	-	TGTGCCAGCAGCCGACCTGGTGTGGGCAGGGGAGTGGTTGAAGCTTTCTTT	CASSRPGVGRGVVEAFF
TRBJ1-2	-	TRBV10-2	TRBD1	TGCGCCAGCAGTGAGGGGACAGGACGGGTCTATGGCTACACCTTC	CASSEGTGRVYGYTF
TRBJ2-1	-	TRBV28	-	TGTGCCAGCAGTAACCGAGGGGGTACGGATGAGCAGTTCTTC	CASSNRGGTDEQFF
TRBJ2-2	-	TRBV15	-	TGTGCCACAAGTTCCCCCGGGACGGTGAACACCGGGGAGCTGTTTTTT	CATSSPGTVNTGELFF
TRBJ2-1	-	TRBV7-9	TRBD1	TGTGCCAGCAGCCGGGACAGGGTCGGGTTCTTC	CASSRDRVGFF
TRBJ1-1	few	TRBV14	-	TGTGCCAGCAGCCTGTTACGAGGAGCGAACACTGAAGCTTTCTTT	CASSLLRGANTEAFF
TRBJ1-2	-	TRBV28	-	TGTGCCAGCAGTTTATCCAGGAACTATGGCTACACCTTC	CASSLSRNYGYTF
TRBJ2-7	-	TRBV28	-	TGTGCCAGCAGCCTACGGGATAAAAACTACGAGCAGTACTTC	CASSLRDKNYEQYF
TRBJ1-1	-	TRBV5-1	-	TGCGCCAGCAGCTTGGTTCCGGGGATGGGCACTGAAGCTTTCTTT	CASSLVPGMGTEAFF
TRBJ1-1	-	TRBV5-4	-	TGTGCCAGCAGCTTCTTAACGAACACTGAAGCTTTCTTT	CASSFLTNTEAFF
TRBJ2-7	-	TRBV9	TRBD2	TGTGCCAGCAGCGTAAGGGGGAGCGGGAGCTCCTACGAGCAGTACTTC	CASSVRGSGSSYEQYF
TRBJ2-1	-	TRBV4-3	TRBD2	TGCGCCAGCAGCCAAGGGTGGGTCACTAGCGGGAGGGGGGCCTACAATGAGCAGTTCTTC	CASSQGWVTSGRGAYNEQFF
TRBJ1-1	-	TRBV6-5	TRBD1	TGTGCCAGCAGGACGGGACAGGGGGCCACTGAAGCTTTCTTT	CASRTGQGATEAFF
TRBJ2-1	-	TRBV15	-	TGTGCCACCAGCAGCCTTGACTCGCCGTACAATGAGCAGTTCTTC	CATSSLDSPYNEQFF
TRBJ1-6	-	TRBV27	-	TGTGCCAGCAGAGAACAGGGTGTCGCCTATAATTCACCCCTCCACTTT	CASREQGVAYNSPLHF